This is a list of T cell receptor beta chains from one sample in a study of T cell responses to AZD1222 COVID-19 vaccine. Some clones are missing from TCRdb's copy, which holds only in-frame ones; the method was immunoSEQ multiplex PCR. The sample carries some 150,000 clones, approximately 94% recorded once. The material sequenced was peripheral blood, taken on day 0 of AZD1222 vaccination. The source is an adult in good health. The CDR3 runs from the conserved cysteine through the conserved F or W. D genes are given only for firm matches. The size field is filled for only some rows; it gives once, few, many or a size class.

>TRBJ2-1|-|-|TRBV30
CAWSLAQNEQFF
TGTGCCTGGAGTTTAGCCCAGAATGAGCAGTTCTTC
>TRBJ1-1|TRBD1|-|TRBV3-1/TRBV3-2
CASSPRTGNTEAFF
TGTGCCAGCAGCCCCCGGACAGGGAACACTGAAGCTTTCTTT
>TRBJ2-2|TRBD1|-|TRBV2
CASSDRGLSTGELFF
TGTGCCAGCAGTGACAGGGGGCTTAGCACCGGGGAGCTGTTTTTT
>TRBJ2-2|-|once|TRBV9
CASSPGGGGLFGELFF
TGTGCCAGCAGCCCCGGTGGAGGGGGCCTGTTCGGGGAGCTGTTTTTT
>TRBJ2-7|TRBD1|-|TRBV6-2/TRBV6-3
CASSSTGAYEQYF
TGTGCCAGCAGTTCGACAGGGGCCTACGAGCAGTACTTC
>TRBJ1-1|-|-|TRBV3-1/TRBV3-2
CASSQWNTEAFF
TGTGCCAGCAGCCAATGGAACACTGAAGCTTTCTTT
>TRBJ2-7|-|-|TRBV3-1/TRBV3-2
CASSQDSRGWYF
TGTGCCAGCAGCCAAGATAGCAGGGGATGGTACTTC
>TRBJ2-3|TRBD2|-|TRBV2
CASRTFIGLAGGTDTQYF
TGTGCCAGCAGGACGTTCATTGGACTAGCGGGAGGCACAGATACGCAGTATTTT
>TRBJ1-3|-|-|TRBV29-1
CSVEDLGDTIYF
TGCAGCGTTGAAGATCTGGGAGACACCATATATTTT
>TRBJ1-2|-|-|TRBV7-9
CASGGSYGYTF
TGTGCCAGCGGGGGCTCCTATGGCTACACCTTC
>TRBJ1-4|-|-|TRBV6-1
CASSEAVVGQPNEKLFF
TGTGCCAGCAGTGAAGCCGTGGTAGGACAGCCTAATGAAAAACTGTTTTTT
>TRBJ2-5|TRBD1|-|TRBV15
CATSSATGLFRETQYF
TGTGCCACCAGCAGCGCGACAGGGTTATTCCGGGAGACCCAGTACTTC
>TRBJ1-1|-|once|TRBV2
CASSDEYHTEAFF
TGTGCCAGCAGTGACGAGTACCACACTGAAGCTTTCTTT
>TRBJ2-3|TRBD2|-|TRBV27
CASTSGLAGGVYTDTQYF
TGTGCCAGCACCTCGGGACTAGCGGGAGGAGTGTATACAGATACGCAGTATTTT
>TRBJ2-3|-|-|TRBV5-1
CASSLEGGSTDTQYF
TGCGCCAGCAGCTTGGAGGGCGGGAGCACAGATACGCAGTATTTT
>TRBJ2-1|TRBD2|-|TRBV19
CASSIEGREGRNEQFF
TGTGCCAGTAGTATAGAGGGCCGGGAGGGCCGCAATGAGCAGTTCTTC
>TRBJ2-3|-|-|TRBV2
CASSGVSRRTDTQYF
TGTGCCAGCAGTGGAGTTAGCCGTCGCACAGATACGCAGTATTTT
>TRBJ2-1|TRBD2|-|TRBV19
CASSISGEGDNEQFF
TGTGCCAGTAGTATTAGCGGGGAGGGGGACAATGAGCAGTTCTTC
>TRBJ2-1|-|-|TRBV5-5
CASSLAQRDTGYNEQFF
TGTGCCAGCAGCTTGGCCCAGCGGGACACGGGTTACAATGAGCAGTTCTTC
>TRBJ2-3|-|-|TRBV4-2
CASSQDRLPDTQYF
TGTGCCAGCAGCCAAGATCGATTACCAGATACGCAGTATTTT
>TRBJ2-7|-|-|TRBV2
CASSFGLKGYEQYF
TGTGCCAGCAGTTTCGGGCTGAAGGGCTACGAGCAGTACTTC
>TRBJ1-1|TRBD1|-|TRBV6-5
CASSGRDRGQTFF
TGTGCCAGCAGCGGCCGGGACAGGGGGCAAACTTTCTTT
>TRBJ1-1|-|-|TRBV29-1
CSVEDPGEAFF
TGCAGCGTTGAAGACCCGGGGGAAGCTTTCTTT
>TRBJ2-3|TRBD2|-|TRBV14
CASSPGLAGPSTDTQYF
TGTGCCAGCAGCCCCGGACTAGCGGGGCCTAGCACAGATACGCAGTATTTT
>TRBJ1-4|TRBD1|-|TRBV2
CASSTRQGSGEKLFF
TGTGCCAGCAGTACCCGACAGGGTTCGGGTGAAAAACTGTTTTTT
>TRBJ2-3|-|-|TRBV6-4
CASSDSSLGYTDTQYF
TGTGCCAGCAGTGACTCTAGCCTAGGATACACAGATACGCAGTATTTT
>TRBJ1-2|-|-|TRBV5-4
CASSFQGTEGYTF
TGTGCCAGCAGCTTTCAGGGCACAGAGGGCTACACCTTC
>TRBJ2-1|-|-|TRBV4-2
CASSQESDSYNEQFF
TGTGCCAGCAGCCAAGAATCGGACTCTTACAATGAGCAGTTCTTC
>TRBJ2-6|-|-|TRBV7-6
CASSTRGGGAFSGANVLTF
TGTGCCAGCAGCACCCGAGGAGGGGGGGCCTTCTCTGGGGCCAACGTCCTGACTTTC
>TRBJ2-1|TRBD2|-|TRBV2
CASSEDAGGPDEQFF
TGTGCCAGCAGTGAAGACGCGGGAGGGCCCGATGAGCAGTTCTTC
>TRBJ1-4|TRBD1|once|TRBV30
CAWNLGQGRDRLFF
TGTGCCTGGAACCTAGGACAGGGGAGAGACAGACTGTTTTTT
>TRBJ2-7|-|-|TRBV29-1
CSVEGRPGGEQYF
TGCAGCGTTGAAGGACGGCCCGGTGGCGAGCAGTACTTC
>TRBJ1-3|TRBD1|-|TRBV3-1/TRBV3-2
CASSLGTGGNTIYF
TGTGCCAGCAGCCTCGGGACAGGAGGAAACACCATATATTTT
>TRBJ1-1|-|-|TRBV5-1
CASSLWYGMNTEAFF
TGCGCCAGCAGCTTGTGGTACGGTATGAACACTGAAGCTTTCTTT
>TRBJ1-2|-|-|TRBV2
CASSEALDSLLKYGYTF
TGTGCCAGCAGTGAAGCCCTGGACAGCCTCTTGAAGTATGGCTACACCTTC
>TRBJ1-1|-|-|TRBV27
CASSFGGGTEAFF
TGTGCCAGCAGTTTCGGTGGGGGGACTGAAGCTTTCTTT
>TRBJ2-7|-|-|TRBV27
CASSSGHPYEQYF
TGTGCCAGCAGTTCGGGCCACCCCTACGAGCAGTACTTC
>TRBJ1-1|-|-|TRBV2
CASSLNGRNTEAFF
TGTGCCAGCAGTTTAAATGGGAGGAACACTGAAGCTTTCTTT
>TRBJ1-1|-|-|TRBV27
CASSPRMTETLLEAFF
TGTGCCAGCAGTCCTAGGATGACAGAAACCCTCCTTGAAGCTTTCTTT
>TRBJ1-2|-|-|TRBV6-5
CASTGTVYGYTF
TGTGCCAGCACCGGGACGGTCTATGGCTACACCTTC
>TRBJ2-1|-|few|TRBV6-4
CASSLEGGSYNEQFF
TGTGCCAGCAGCTTAGAGGGGGGCTCCTACAATGAGCAGTTCTTC
>TRBJ1-2|TRBD1|-|TRBV6-5
CASRSTGGSYGYTF
TGTGCCAGCAGATCGACAGGGGGCTCCTATGGCTACACCTTC
>TRBJ2-1|-|-|TRBV6-4
CASSAEMGNEQFF
TGTGCCAGCAGTGCCGAGATGGGCAATGAGCAGTTCTTC
>TRBJ1-3|-|-|TRBV20-1
CSASLRTAGNTIYF
TGCAGTGCTAGTCTTCGGACGGCTGGAAACACCATATATTTT
>TRBJ2-2|-|-|TRBV7-9
CASILQVSNTGELFF
TGTGCCAGCATCCTACAGGTCTCGAACACCGGGGAGCTGTTTTTT
>TRBJ1-3|TRBD1|-|TRBV7-9
CASSLGQESSGNTIYF
TGTGCCAGCAGCTTGGGACAGGAGAGCTCTGGAAACACCATATATTTT
>TRBJ1-2|-|-|TRBV5-6
CASSLVQAFYGYTF
TGTGCCAGCAGCTTGGTACAGGCCTTCTATGGCTACACCTTC
>TRBJ2-5|-|-|TRBV7-9
CASSLVLDSLVTQYF
TGTGCCAGCAGCTTAGTATTGGATAGCTTGGTGACCCAGTACTTC
>TRBJ2-1|TRBD2|-|TRBV5-1
CASSGWLAESNEQFF
TGCGCCAGCAGCGGATGGCTAGCGGAAAGCAATGAGCAGTTCTTC
>TRBJ2-7|TRBD2|once|TRBV5-1
CASSFGGRANEQYF
TGCGCCAGCAGCTTCGGCGGGAGGGCCAACGAGCAGTACTTC
>TRBJ1-6|TRBD1|-|TRBV5-5
CASSLTGGIYNSPLHF
TGTGCCAGCAGCCTGACAGGGGGGATTTATAATTCACCCCTCCACTTT
>TRBJ1-2|-|-|TRBV7-8
CASSPLRVANYGYTF
TGTGCCAGCAGCCCCCTGCGGGTGGCTAACTATGGCTACACCTTC
>TRBJ2-3|-|-|TRBV18
CASSPGGRLSDTQYF
TGTGCCAGCTCACCCGGAGGGAGGCTCTCAGATACGCAGTATTTT
>TRBJ2-1|-|-|TRBV2
CASNLRNNEQFF
TGTGCCAGCAATTTGAGAAACAATGAGCAGTTCTTC
>TRBJ2-3|-|once|TRBV10-3
CAVKEGSQGDTQYF
TGTGCCGTTAAGGAGGGATCACAAGGGGATACGCAGTATTTT
>TRBJ2-2|-|-|TRBV2
CASSVWGTGELFF
TGTGCCAGCAGCGTCTGGGGGACCGGGGAGCTGTTTTTT
>TRBJ1-5|-|-|TRBV6-5
CASTTGLEGQPQHF
TGTGCCAGCACAACCGGGTTAGAAGGTCAGCCCCAGCATTTT